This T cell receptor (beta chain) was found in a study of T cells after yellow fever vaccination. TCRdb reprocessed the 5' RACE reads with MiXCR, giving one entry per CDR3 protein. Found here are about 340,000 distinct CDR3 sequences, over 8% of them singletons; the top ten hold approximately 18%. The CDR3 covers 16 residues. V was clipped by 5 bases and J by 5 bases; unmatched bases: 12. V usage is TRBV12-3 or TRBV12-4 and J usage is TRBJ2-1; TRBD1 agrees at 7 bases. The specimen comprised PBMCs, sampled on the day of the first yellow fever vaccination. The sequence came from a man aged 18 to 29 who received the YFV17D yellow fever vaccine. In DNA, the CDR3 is TGTGCCAGCAGTGGGACCGAGGGACAGTCAAACAATGAGCAGTTCTTC. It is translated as CASSGTEGQSNNEQFF.